This T cell receptor beta chain was captured in a study of blood T cell repertoires in COVID-19. Overall study: Specimens from acute and convalescent COVID-19 originated in the United States, Italy and Spain. T cells, B-cell-depleted T cells, or PBMCs provided the cDNA or gDNA that served as material.

This CDR3 spans 11 amino acids. Trimming cost V 8 bases and J 3 bases, with 5 bases left between them. The germline V gene has CDR1 LGHDT and CDR2 YNNKEL (reference sequence). In the study's own analysis: The assay estimated nucleated cells by amplifying reference gene primers. Profiled with immunoSEQ multiplex PCR; TCRdb holds only in-frame clones, not every one. V and J calls and clone size are as listed in that table; D and trimming were resolved from the DNA. The sample lists under 20,000 clones, about 80% seen once, with roughly 10% in the top ten. This clone showed up just once. This rearrangement joins TRBV3-1 (or the pseudogene TRBV3-2) to TRBJ1-5, with D perhaps matching TRBD1 (5 bases). The sequence was collected from a human donor in a cohort sampled during active COVID-19. Sequencing was performed on peripheral blood. The chain's CDR3 is CASGANQPQHF. The CDR3 DNA is TGTGCCAGCGGGGCCAATCAGCCCCAGCATTTT.